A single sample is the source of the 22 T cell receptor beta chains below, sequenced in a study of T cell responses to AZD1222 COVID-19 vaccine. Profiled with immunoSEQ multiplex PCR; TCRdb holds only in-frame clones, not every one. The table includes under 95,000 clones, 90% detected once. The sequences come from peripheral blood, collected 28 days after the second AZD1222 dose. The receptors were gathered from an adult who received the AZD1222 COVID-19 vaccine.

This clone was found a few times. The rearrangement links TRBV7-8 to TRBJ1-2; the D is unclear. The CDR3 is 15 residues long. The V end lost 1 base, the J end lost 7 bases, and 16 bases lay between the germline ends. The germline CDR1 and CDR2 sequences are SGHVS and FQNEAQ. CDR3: CASSLGGFPRVGYTF. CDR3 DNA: TGTGCCAGCAGCTTAGGGGGTTTCCCCCGGGTTGGCTACACCTTC.

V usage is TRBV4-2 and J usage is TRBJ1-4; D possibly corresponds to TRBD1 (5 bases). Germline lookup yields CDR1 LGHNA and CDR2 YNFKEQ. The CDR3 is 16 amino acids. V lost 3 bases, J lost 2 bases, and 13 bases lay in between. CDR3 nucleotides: TGTGCCAGCAGCCAGGCCTGGGAGGGGACTAATGAAAAACTGTTTTTT. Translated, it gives CASSQAWEGTNEKLFF.

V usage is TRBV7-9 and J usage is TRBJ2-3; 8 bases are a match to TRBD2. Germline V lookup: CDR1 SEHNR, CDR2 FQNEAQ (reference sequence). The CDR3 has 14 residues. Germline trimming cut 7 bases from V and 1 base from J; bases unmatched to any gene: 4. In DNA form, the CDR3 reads TGTGCCAGCACTCGGCGGGGGGGCACAGATACGCAGTATTTT. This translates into CASTRRGGTDTQYF.

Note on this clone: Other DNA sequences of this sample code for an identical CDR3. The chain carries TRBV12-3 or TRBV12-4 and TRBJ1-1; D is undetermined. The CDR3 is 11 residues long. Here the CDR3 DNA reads TGTGTCACCGGAGGGAATACTGAAGCTTTCTTT. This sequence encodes CVTGGNTEAFF.

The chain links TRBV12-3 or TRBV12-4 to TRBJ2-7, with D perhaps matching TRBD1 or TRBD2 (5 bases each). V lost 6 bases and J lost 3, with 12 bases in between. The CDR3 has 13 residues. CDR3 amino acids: CASRGTVNYEQYF. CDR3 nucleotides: TGTGCCAGCAGGGGGACGGTAAACTACGAGCAGTACTTC.

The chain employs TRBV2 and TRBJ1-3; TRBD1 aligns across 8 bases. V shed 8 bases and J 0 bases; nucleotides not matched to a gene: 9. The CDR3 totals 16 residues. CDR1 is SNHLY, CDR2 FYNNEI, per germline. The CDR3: CASRTGTLISGNTIYF. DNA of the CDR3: TGTGCCAGCCGGACAGGGACTCTTATCTCTGGAAACACCATATATTTT.

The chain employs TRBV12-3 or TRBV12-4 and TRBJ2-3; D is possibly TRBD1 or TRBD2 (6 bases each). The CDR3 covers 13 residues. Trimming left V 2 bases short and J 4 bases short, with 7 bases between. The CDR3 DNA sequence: TGTGCCAGCAGTTTAAGGGGGGCAGATACGCAGTATTTT. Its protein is CASSLRGADTQYF.

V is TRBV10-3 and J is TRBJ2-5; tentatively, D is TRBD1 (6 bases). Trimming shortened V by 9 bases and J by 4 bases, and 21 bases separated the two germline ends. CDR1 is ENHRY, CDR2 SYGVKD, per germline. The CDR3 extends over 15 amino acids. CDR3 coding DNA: TGTGCCATACGTCCCACAGGGAACCCCCCAGAGACCCAGTACTTC. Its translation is CAIRPTGNPPETQYF.

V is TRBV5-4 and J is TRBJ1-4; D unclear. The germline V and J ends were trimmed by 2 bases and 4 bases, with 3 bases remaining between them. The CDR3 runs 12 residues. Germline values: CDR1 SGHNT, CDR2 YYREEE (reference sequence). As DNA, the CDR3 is TGTGCCAGCAGCTTCCTTAATGAAAAACTGTTTTTT. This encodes CASSFLNEKLFF.

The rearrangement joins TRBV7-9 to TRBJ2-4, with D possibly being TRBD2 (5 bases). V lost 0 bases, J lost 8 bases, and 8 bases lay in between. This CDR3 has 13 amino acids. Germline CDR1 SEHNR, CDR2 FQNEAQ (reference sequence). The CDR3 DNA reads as TGTGCCAGCAGCTTAGCCGGGGTTGACATTCAGTACTTC. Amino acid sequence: CASSLAGVDIQYF.

CDR3 amino acids: CASSTGRGTEAFF. The CDR3 DNA reads TGTGCCAGCTCAACGGGGCGTGGAACTGAAGCTTTCTTT. This chain links TRBV18 with TRBJ1-1, with TRBD1 as a possible D gene (5 bases). Between the trimmed V and J ends, which lost 5 bases and 5 bases, there was a span of 12 bases. This CDR3 spans 13 amino acids. The germline V gene encodes CDR1 KGHSH and CDR2 LQKENI. The variable domain in full, with the rest retrieved from reference TRBV18 and TRBJ1-1, is NAGVMQNPRHLVRRRGQEARLRCSPMKGHSHVYWYRQLPEEGLKFMVYLQKENIIDESGMPKERFSAEFPKEGPSILRIQQVVRGDSAAYFCASSTGRGTEAFFGQGTRLTVV.

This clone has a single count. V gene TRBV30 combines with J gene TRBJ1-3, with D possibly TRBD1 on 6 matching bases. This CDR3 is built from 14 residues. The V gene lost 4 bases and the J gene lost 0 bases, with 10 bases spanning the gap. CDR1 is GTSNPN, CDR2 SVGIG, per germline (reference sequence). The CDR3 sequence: CAWTVTGSGNTIYF. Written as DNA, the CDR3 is TGTGCCTGGACCGTGACAGGCTCTGGAAACACCATATATTTT.

The DNA for the CDR3 is TGTGCCAGCAGCTTAAGTTTGAACACTGAAGCTTTCTTT. Encoded protein: CASSLSLNTEAFF. The rearrangement uses TRBV7-8 and TRBJ1-1; no firm D call. Trimming shortened V by 2 bases and J by 0 bases, and 4 bases separated the two germline ends. Germline V gene lookup returns CDR1 SGHVS and CDR2 FQNEAQ. There are 13 residues in the CDR3.

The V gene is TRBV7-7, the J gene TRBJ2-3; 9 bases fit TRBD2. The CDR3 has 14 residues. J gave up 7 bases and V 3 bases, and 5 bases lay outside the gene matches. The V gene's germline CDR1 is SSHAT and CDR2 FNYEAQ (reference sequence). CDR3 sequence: CASSFGGGANTQYF. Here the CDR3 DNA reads TGTGCCAGCAGCTTTGGCGGGGGGGCCAATACGCAGTATTTT.

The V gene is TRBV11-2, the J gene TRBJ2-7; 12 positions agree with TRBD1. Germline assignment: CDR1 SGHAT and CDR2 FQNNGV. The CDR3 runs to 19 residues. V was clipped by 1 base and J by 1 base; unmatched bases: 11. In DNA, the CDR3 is TGTGCCAGCAGCTTAGTACCGGGACAGGGGGCCCAGAGTTCCTACGAGCAGTACTTC. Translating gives CASSLVPGQGAQSSYEQYF.

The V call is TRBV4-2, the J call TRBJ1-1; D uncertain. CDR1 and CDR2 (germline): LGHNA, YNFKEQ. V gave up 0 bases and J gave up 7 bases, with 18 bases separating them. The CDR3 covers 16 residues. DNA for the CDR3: TGTGCCAGCAGCCAAGAGTATCTGAGTTCGGGCGGTGAAGCTTTCTTT. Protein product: CASSQEYLSSGGEAFF.

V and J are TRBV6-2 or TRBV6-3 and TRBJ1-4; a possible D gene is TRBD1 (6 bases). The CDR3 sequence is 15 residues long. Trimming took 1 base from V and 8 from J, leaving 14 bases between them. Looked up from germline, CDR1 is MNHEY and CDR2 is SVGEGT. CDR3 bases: TGTGCCAGCAGTTACTGGGGGCTATCGGAAGAAAAACTGTTTTTT. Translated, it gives CASSYWGLSEEKLFF.

CDR3 nucleotides: TGTGCCAGCAGCTTAAATCATAAGGGTTCACCCCTCCACTTT. The encoded protein is CASSLNHKGSPLHF. The V and J genes are TRBV7-3 and TRBJ1-6; D gene uncertain. Trimming cost V 1 base and J 9 bases, with 10 bases left between them. CDR3 length: 14 amino acids. The germline CDR1 and CDR2 sequences are SGHTA and FQGTGA.

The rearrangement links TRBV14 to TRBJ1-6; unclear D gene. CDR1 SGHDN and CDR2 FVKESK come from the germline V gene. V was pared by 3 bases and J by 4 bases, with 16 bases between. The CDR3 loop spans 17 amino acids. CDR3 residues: CASSHLAQTGYNSPLHF. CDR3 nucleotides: TGTGCCAGCAGCCACTTAGCACAGACGGGATATAATTCACCCCTCCACTTT.

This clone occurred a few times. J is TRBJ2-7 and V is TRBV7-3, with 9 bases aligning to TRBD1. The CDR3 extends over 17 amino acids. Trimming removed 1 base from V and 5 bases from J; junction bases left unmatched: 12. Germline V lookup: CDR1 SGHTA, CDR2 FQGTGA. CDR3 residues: CASSLIGPGQGPDEQYF. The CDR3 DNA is TGTGCCAGCAGCTTAATAGGGCCGGGACAGGGCCCCGACGAGCAGTACTTC. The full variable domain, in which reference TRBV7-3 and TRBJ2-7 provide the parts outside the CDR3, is GAGVSQTPSNKVTEKGKYVELRCDPISGHTALYWYRQSLGQGPEFLIYFQGTGAADDSGLPNDRFFAVRPEGSVSTLKIQRTERGDSAVYLCASSLIGPGQGPDEQYFGPGTRLTVT.

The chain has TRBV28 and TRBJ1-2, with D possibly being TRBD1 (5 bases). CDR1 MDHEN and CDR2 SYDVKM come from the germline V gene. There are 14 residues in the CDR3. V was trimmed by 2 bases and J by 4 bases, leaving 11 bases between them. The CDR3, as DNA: TGTGCCAGCAGTTTACATACAGGAACCTATGGCTACACCTTC. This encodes CASSLHTGTYGYTF.

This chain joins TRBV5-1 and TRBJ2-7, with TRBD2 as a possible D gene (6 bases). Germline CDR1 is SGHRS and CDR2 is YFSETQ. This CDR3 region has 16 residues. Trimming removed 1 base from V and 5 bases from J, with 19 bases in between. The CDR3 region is CASSLSLASASNEQYF. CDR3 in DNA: TGCGCCAGCAGCTTGAGTCTAGCGAGTGCGTCCAACGAGCAGTACTTC.